These T cell receptor beta chains were read from a single sample in a study of cytomegalovirus exposure and HLA in healthy donors. Libraries were prepared by immunoSEQ multiplex PCR; TCRdb keeps only in-frame clonotypes and omits some of them. Of some 140,000 clones listed, around 72% are singletons. The sample comprised PBMCs. The receptor set was obtained from a middle-aged man in good health and CMV-seropositive. CDR3s include the opening cysteine and the closing phenylalanine or tryptophan. The order of the fields is CDR3 length, J gene, D gene, V gene, clone size, CDR3 protein, CDR3 DNA. D genes are given only for firm matches. For some rows the clone size is stated as once, few or many, or as a class when expanded; others skip it.

15	TRBJ1-2	.	TRBV4-3	once	CASSPRGGANYGYTF	TGCGCCAGCAGTCCAAGAGGGGGTGCCAACTACGGCTACACCTTC
14	TRBJ2-5	TRBD1	TRBV5-1	.	CASANTGGGETQYF	TGCGCCAGCGCCAATACAGGGGGTGGGGAGACCCAGTACTTC
16	TRBJ1-4	.	TRBV19	.	CASTMSGGAGDEKLFF	TGTGCCAGTACAATGTCGGGGGGCGCCGGAGATGAAAAACTGTTTTTT
11	TRBJ2-1	.	TRBV5-1	.	CASKGGTEQFF	TGCGCCAGCAAAGGCGGCACAGAGCAGTTCTTC
15	TRBJ2-7	.	TRBV7-2	.	CASSLEVAATYEQYF	TGTGCCAGCAGCTTAGAGGTAGCGGCAACCTACGAGCAGTACTTC
14	TRBJ2-7	.	TRBV6-1	.	CASSVAKGAYEQYF	TGTGCCAGCAGCGTCGCGAAGGGAGCCTACGAGCAGTACTTC
15	TRBJ1-5	TRBD1	TRBV27	.	CASSLGGRGRQPQHF	TGTGCCAGCAGTTTAGGTGGCAGGGGGAGACAGCCCCAGCATTTT
15	TRBJ2-7	TRBD1	TRBV18	.	CASSPRGQGAYEQYF	TGTGCCAGCTCACCAAGAGGACAGGGGGCCTACGAGCAGTACTTC
13	TRBJ1-1	TRBD1	TRBV2	.	CASIRQGGTEAFF	TGTGCCAGCATTCGACAGGGGGGCACTGAAGCTTTCTTT
14	TRBJ1-1	.	TRBV15	.	CATSRALPNTEAFF	TGTGCCACCAGCAGAGCTCTCCCGAACACTGAAGCTTTCTTT
15	TRBJ2-7	TRBD1	TRBV2	.	CASRQATGQSYEQYF	TGTGCCAGCAGGCAAGCGACAGGGCAGTCCTACGAGCAGTACTTC
16	TRBJ2-1	TRBD2	TRBV19	once	CASSGQGLAGGNEQFF	TGTGCCAGTAGTGGACAGGGACTAGCGGGAGGCAATGAGCAGTTCTTC
15	TRBJ2-7	TRBD2	TRBV5-4	.	CASSLVVAGNYEQYF	TGTGCCAGCAGCTTGGTGGTAGCGGGGAACTACGAGCAGTACTTC
17	TRBJ2-3	TRBD1	TRBV6-1	.	CASSEDPTGVPTDTQYF	TGTGCCAGCAGTGAAGATCCGACAGGGGTACCCACAGATACGCAGTATTTT
16	TRBJ2-2	.	TRBV5-4	.	CASSNPGTLNTGELFF	TGTGCCAGCAGCAACCCCGGGACTCTAAACACCGGGGAGCTGTTTTTT
14	TRBJ1-2	.	TRBV5-1	.	CASSLVQTRGPTAF	TGCGCCAGCAGCTTGGTTCAGACGAGAGGCCCTACGGCCTTC
16	TRBJ2-1	TRBD2	TRBV4-2	.	CASSHVSGGAYNEQFF	TGTGCCAGCAGCCATGTTAGCGGGGGGGCTTACAATGAGCAGTTCTTC
12	TRBJ2-5	.	TRBV9	.	CASSPDSRTQYF	TGTGCCAGCAGCCCGGACTCCCGGACCCAGTACTTC
14	TRBJ2-7	TRBD1	TRBV11-2	few	CASSHQTGDYEQYF	TGTGCCAGCAGCCACCAGACAGGGGACTACGAGCAGTACTTC
16	TRBJ1-1	.	TRBV2	few	CASSRQGSLLNTEAFF	TGTGCCAGCAGTCGTCAAGGATCACTATTGAACACTGAAGCTTTCTTT
16	TRBJ1-2	TRBD1	TRBV13	many	CASFSEDRAANYGYTF	TGTGCCAGCTTCAGTGAGGACAGGGCAGCTAACTATGGCTACACCTTC
16	TRBJ2-1	.	TRBV6-7	.	CASSYENQGKENEQFF	TGTGCCAGCAGCTACGAAAACCAGGGGAAAGAGAATGAGCAGTTCTTC
15	TRBJ2-7	TRBD1	TRBV5-4	.	CASSFRTGGSYEQYF	TGTGCCAGCAGCTTTCGGACAGGGGGCAGCTACGAGCAGTACTTC
15	TRBJ1-4	TRBD1	TRBV28	.	CASTLGGTGGEKLFF	TGTGCCAGCACCCTGGGGGGGACAGGGGGCGAAAAACTGTTTTTT
14	TRBJ2-3	.	TRBV14	.	CASSRQGRKDTQYF	TGTGCCAGCAGCCGTCAGGGAAGGAAAGATACGCAGTATTTT
15	TRBJ1-5	.	TRBV7-9	.	CASSPGGDYRQPQHF	TGTGCCAGCAGCCCGGGAGGGGATTATAGGCAGCCCCAGCATTTT
15	TRBJ2-7	TRBD1	TRBV27	once	CASRIMGQGHYEQYF	TGTGCCAGCAGAATAATGGGACAGGGGCACTACGAGCAGTACTTC
13	TRBJ1-1	TRBD1	TRBV29-1	.	CSSRGGLNTEAFF	TGCAGCTCCCGAGGGGGCTTGAACACTGAAGCTTTCTTT
15	TRBJ1-1	.	TRBV11-3	.	CASSFRRAADTEAFF	TGTGCCAGCAGCTTTAGGAGGGCTGCGGACACTGAAGCTTTCTTT
15	TRBJ2-7	TRBD1	TRBV5-5	.	CASSPGGASWSEQYF	TGTGCCAGCAGCCCAGGGGGCGCGAGTTGGAGCGAGCAGTACTTC
16	TRBJ2-1	TRBD2	TRBV4-3	.	CASSQDTAGGYNEQFF	TGCGCCAGCAGCCAAGATACCGCGGGAGGGTACAATGAGCAGTTCTTC
15	TRBJ1-5	.	TRBV2	few	CASSEEGYSNQPQHF	TGTGCCAGCAGTGAAGAGGGGTATAGCAATCAGCCCCAGCATTTT
15	TRBJ2-7	.	TRBV11-1	.	CASSLAHGRAYEQYF	TGTGCCAGCAGCTTAGCGCATGGCAGGGCCTACGAGCAGTACTTC
14	TRBJ1-1	.	TRBV7-9	once	CASSFVTGNTEAFF	TGTGCCAGCAGCTTTGTCACCGGGAACACTGAAGCTTTCTTT
14	TRBJ2-3	TRBD2	TRBV10-2	.	CASTSGDPTDTQYF	TGCGCCAGCACTAGCGGGGACCCCACAGATACGCAGTATTTT
16	TRBJ1-2	.	TRBV7-6	few	CASSPQGGTPEEGYTF	TGTGCCAGCAGCCCTCAAGGAGGGACGCCAGAAGAAGGCTACACCTTC
16	TRBJ2-1	.	TRBV5-5	few	CASSLNRDTTYNEQFF	TGTGCCAGCAGCCTGAACCGGGACACCACCTACAATGAGCAGTTCTTC
14	TRBJ2-7	TRBD1	TRBV5-1	.	CASSLEGAYDEQYF	TGCGCCAGCAGCTTGGAGGGGGCGTACGACGAGCAGTACTTC
15	TRBJ1-2	.	TRBV7-8	.	CASSRRHGVLEGYTF	TGTGCCAGCAGTCGCAGACACGGGGTTTTGGAGGGCTACACCTTC
16	TRBJ2-3	.	TRBV6-5	once	CASSLSGVGRTDTQYF	TGTGCCAGCAGTTTGTCGGGGGTGGGCCGGACAGATACGCAGTATTTT